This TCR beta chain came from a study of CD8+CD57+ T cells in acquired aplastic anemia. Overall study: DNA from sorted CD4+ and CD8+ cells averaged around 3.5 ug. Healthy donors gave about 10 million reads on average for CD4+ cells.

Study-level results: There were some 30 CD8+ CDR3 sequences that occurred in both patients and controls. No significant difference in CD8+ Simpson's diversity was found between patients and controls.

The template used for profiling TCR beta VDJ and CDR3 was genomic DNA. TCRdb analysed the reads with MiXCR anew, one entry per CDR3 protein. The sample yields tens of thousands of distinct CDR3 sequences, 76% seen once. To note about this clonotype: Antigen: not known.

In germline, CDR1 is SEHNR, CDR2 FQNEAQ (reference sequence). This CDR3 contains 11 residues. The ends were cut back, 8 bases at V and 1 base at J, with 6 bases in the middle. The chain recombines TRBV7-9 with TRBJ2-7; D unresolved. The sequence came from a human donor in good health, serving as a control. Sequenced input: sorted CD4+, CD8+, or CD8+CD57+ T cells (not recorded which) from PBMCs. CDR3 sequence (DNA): TGTGCCAGCGTTGGTTCCTACGAGCAGTACTTC. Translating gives CASVGSYEQYF.